Each of the 11 T cell receptor beta chains below was sequenced from the same sample in a study of blood T cell repertoires in COVID-19. Assay used: immunoSEQ multiplex PCR; TCRdb lists only in-frame clones, some missing. Here the sample spans more than 110,000 clones, roughly 85% being singletons. Source material: peripheral blood. All receptors derive from a man in his sixties with acute or convalescent COVID-19.

The chain joins TRBV7-3 to TRBJ1-1; 9 positions agree with TRBD1. With V trimmed by 5 bases and J by 5 bases, 6 bases remained unmatched. The CDR3 contains 14 residues. Germline CDR1 and CDR2: SGHTA and FQGTGA. CDR3 nucleotide sequence: TGTGCCAGCAGCCTAGGGACAGGGTCGACTGAAGCTTTCTTT. Translating gives CASSLGTGSTEAFF.

This chain connects TRBV3-1 (or the pseudogene TRBV3-2) to TRBJ2-7, with TRBD2 matching over 9 bases. The ends lost 4 bases at V and 2 bases at J; junction bases unmatched: 9. CDR3 size: 16 residues. Germline CDR1 is LGHDT and CDR2 is YNNKEL (reference sequence). CDR3 residues: CASSLRLADEPYEQYF. Here the CDR3 DNA reads TGTGCCAGCAGCCTTAGACTAGCGGACGAACCCTACGAGCAGTACTTC.

The V gene is TRBV7-2, the J gene TRBJ2-7; D perhaps matches TRBD2 (7 bases). CDR1 is SGHTA, CDR2 FQGNSA, per germline. V was cut by 3 bases and J by 4 bases, with 16 bases left in between. This CDR3 is built from 15 residues. The CDR3 sequence: CASSLGAGELYEQYF. In nucleotides, the CDR3 is TGTGCCAGCAGCTTGGGGGCGGGAGAGTTGTACGAGCAGTACTTC.

The V gene is TRBV28, the J gene TRBJ2-7; D may be TRBD2 (7 bases). The length of the CDR3 is 15 residues. Trimming left V 3 bases short and J 1 base short, with 13 bases between. Per the germline V gene, CDR1 is MDHEN and CDR2 is SYDVKM. Written as DNA, the CDR3 is TGTGCCAGCAGTTTGGGGGGGGCAGGATCCTACGAGCAGTACTTC. Amino acid sequence: CASSLGGAGSYEQYF.

The chain recombines TRBV28 with TRBJ1-4, with 7 nucleotides matching TRBD1. This CDR3 is 13 amino acids long. The V and J ends lost 10 bases and 8 bases, in that order; junction bases with no gene match: 10. Germline CDR1 MDHEN, CDR2 SYDVKM. The CDR3 DNA reads as TGTGCCACCACAGGGACAGTCGCCGAAAAACTGTTTTTT. Translating gives CATTGTVAEKLFF.

This clone has a handful of counts. The chain employs TRBV6-6 and TRBJ1-2, with 7 bases identical to TRBD1. The V segment lost 2 bases and the J segment 4 bases; nucleotides outside the gene matches: 1. Germline CDR1 MNHNY, CDR2 SVGAGI (reference sequence). The length of the CDR3 is 13 residues. CDR3 protein: CASSYRDSYGYTF. The CDR3 DNA reads as TGTGCCAGCAGTTACCGGGACAGCTATGGCTACACCTTC.

This clone was seen a handful of times. This rearrangement joins TRBV6-5 to TRBJ2-7; D is unclear. CDR3 length: 14 amino acids. The germline CDR1 and CDR2 sequences are MNHEY and SVGAGI. Trimming pared 8 bases from V and 2 bases from J, leaving 16 bases between. CDR3 protein: CASHAAIATYEQYF. Here the CDR3 DNA reads TGTGCCAGCCATGCAGCGATCGCCACCTACGAGCAGTACTTC.

The chain carries TRBV3-1 (or the pseudogene TRBV3-2) and TRBJ1-4, with unresolved D. Germline-derived CDR1 and CDR2 are LGHDT and YNNKEL (reference sequence). V lost 0 bases and J lost 8, with 13 bases in between. The CDR3 is made up of 15 amino acids. CDR3 protein: CASSQDSGLWEKLFF. The CDR3 bases are TGTGCCAGCAGCCAAGATTCAGGCTTGTGGGAAAAACTGTTTTTT.

The CDR3 DNA sequence: TGCGCCAGCAGCCATCGAAGCAACACTGAAGCTTTCTTT. Encoded protein: CASSHRSNTEAFF. The J gene is TRBJ1-1, the V gene TRBV5-1; no definite D call. The V gene lost 4 bases and the J gene lost 2 bases, with 9 bases spanning the gap. The CDR3 has 13 residues. Per germline, CDR1 SGHRS and CDR2 YFSETQ.

The chain couples TRBV19 to TRBJ1-5; D is perhaps TRBD1 (5 bases). Germline lookup yields CDR1 LNHDA and CDR2 SQIVND (reference sequence). V gave up 1 base and J gave up 4 bases, with 14 bases separating them. This CDR3 is 16 amino acids long. DNA for the CDR3: TGTGCCAGTAGTATAGGCGGCAGGGTCCAAAATCAGCCCCAGCATTTT. It is translated as CASSIGGRVQNQPQHF.

The chain couples TRBV30 to TRBJ1-5; 8 nucleotides agree with TRBD1. With 5 bases clipped from V and 5 bases from J, the junction kept 5 bases outside the gene matches. This CDR3 spans 13 amino acids. The germline CDR1 and CDR2 sequences are GTSNPN and SVGIG (reference sequence). Here the CDR3 reads CAWDQGADQPQHF. CDR3 nucleotides: TGTGCCTGGGACCAGGGGGCCGATCAGCCCCAGCATTTT.